This entry is about one T cell receptor beta chain. The CDR3 extends over 16 amino acids. The sample belongs to a study of cytomegalovirus exposure and HLA in healthy donors. The PCR contained 60 Vbeta and 13 Jbeta primers. Repertoires were generated with immunoSEQ multiplex PCR, while TCRdb's copy carries only in-frame clones and drops some. The data show roughly 190,000 clones, 83% seen once. The chain joins TRBV21-1 to TRBJ1-1; the listed D gene, TRBD1, was not tested against the DNA. TRBV21-1 is described as a pseudogene. The sample consisted of PBMCs. This TCR was sampled from a man aged 40-50 years in good health and CMV-seropositive. CDR3 sequence reads: CASSKPLTGQLTEAFF. For the CDR3, the DNA is TGTGCCAGCAGCAAACCCCTCACCGGACAGCTCACTGAAGCTTTCTTT.